The 5 T cell receptor beta chains below come from one sample, sequenced in a study of cytomegalovirus exposure and HLA in healthy donors. Use of 60 Vbeta and 13 Jbeta primers characterized the PCR. Libraries were prepared by immunoSEQ multiplex PCR; TCRdb keeps only in-frame clonotypes and omits some of them. Of about 180,000 clones in the sample, 80% were seen once. What was sequenced was PBMCs. These receptors all come from a man aged 35 to 55 in good health and CMV-seronegative.

A single count supports this clone. This chain connects TRBV11-3 to TRBJ2-5, with D perhaps TRBD2 (5 bases). The CDR3 loop spans 14 amino acids. V was trimmed by 1 base and J by 8 bases, leaving 14 bases between them. In germline, CDR1 is SGHNT, CDR2 YENEEA. CDR3 DNA: TGTGCCAGCAGCTTAGCACGGGGTCTAGAAACCCAGTACTTC. This sequence encodes CASSLARGLETQYF.

This clone appeared a single time. The genes are TRBV10-1 and TRBJ1-4; TRBD1 matches 8 bases. There are 12 residues in the CDR3. CDR1 is WNHNN and CDR2 is SYGVQD in the germline V gene (reference sequence). V lost 6 bases, J lost 13 bases, and 7 bases stayed unmatched. The CDR3 spells CASSQGQGRLFF. In DNA, the CDR3 is TGCGCCAGCAGCCAAGGACAGGGTCGACTGTTTTTT.

The chain recombines TRBV5-1 with TRBJ2-2; possibly TRBD1 for D (5 bases). In germline, CDR1 is SGHRS, CDR2 YFSETQ. Trimming left V 1 base short and J 1 base short, with 8 bases between. The length of the CDR3 is 15 residues. CDR3 region: CASSLSRVNTGELFF. For the CDR3, the DNA is TGCGCCAGCAGCTTGTCCAGGGTGAACACCGGGGAGCTGTTTTTT.

V usage is TRBV28 and J usage is TRBJ2-7; 11 bases line up with TRBD1. CDR3 length: 16 residues. J gave up 2 bases and V 5 bases, and 8 bases lay outside the gene matches. Germline CDR1 reads MDHEN; CDR2 reads SYDVKM. The CDR3 loop is CASSQKRDRGAYEQYF. CDR3 coding DNA: TGTGCCAGCAGTCAGAAGAGGGACAGGGGGGCCTACGAGCAGTACTTC.

This sequence joins TRBV2 and TRBJ1-4, with D unclear. Trimming stripped 7 bases from V and 7 bases from J, with 19 bases between. This CDR3 is built from 15 residues. Germline loops: CDR1 SNHLY, CDR2 FYNNEI. The CDR3: CASTRDLTYGEKLFF. The CDR3 region has the DNA TGTGCCAGCACCCGTGATTTGACATACGGTGAAAAACTGTTTTTT.